These 32 T cell receptor beta chains came from one sample sequenced in a study of shared clonotypes between healthy human individuals. Profiled with immunoSEQ multiplex PCR; TCRdb holds only in-frame clones, not every one. In the table there are some 2,000,000 clones, around 95% of which are singletons. The sample consisted of naive CD4+ T cells sorted from blood. Subset given: CD45RA+ positively selected. The receptors were gathered from a man in his late teens or twenties in good health.

The CDR3 reads CASTRTPNSPLHF. CDR3 in DNA: TGTGCCAGCACTCGGACGCCTAATTCACCCCTCCACTTT. The rearrangement uses TRBV11-2 and TRBJ1-6; no firm D call. Germline V gene data show CDR1 as SGHAT and CDR2 as FQNNGV. With 7 bases removed from V and 6 bases from J, the gap between germline ends came to 10 bases. This CDR3 region has 13 residues.

V is TRBV30 and J is TRBJ2-7; no firm D call. Trimming took off 4 bases at V and 2 bases at J, with 9 bases between the two ends. The CDR3 runs 12 residues. The germline gives CDR1 GTSNPN, CDR2 SVGIG (reference sequence). In DNA form, the CDR3 reads TGTGCCTGGAAAACTTCCCCCTACGAGCAGTACTTC. It is translated as CAWKTSPYEQYF. Full variable domain (outside the CDR3, taken from reference TRBV30 and TRBJ2-7): SQTIHQWPATLVQPVGSPLSLECTVEGTSNPNLYWYRQAAGRGLQLLFYSVGIGQISSEVPQNLSASRPQDRQFILSSKKLLLSDSGFYLCAWKTSPYEQYFGPGTRLTVT.

The CDR3 coding sequence is TGTGCCACCAGCAGAGTGGCGGGAGGGAACTACGAGCAGTACTTC. Protein sequence: CATSRVAGGNYEQYF. The genes are TRBV15 and TRBJ2-7; 9 bases agree with TRBD2. J lost 3 bases, V lost 1 base, and 4 bases had no gene match. Germline values: CDR1 LNHNV, CDR2 YYDKDF (reference sequence). This CDR3 spans 15 amino acids.

The chain recombines TRBV27 with TRBJ1-6; TRBD1 is a possible D gene (5 bases). From germline, CDR1 is MNHEY and CDR2 SMNVEV (reference sequence). V was clipped by 7 bases and J by 0 bases, with 10 bases between them. The CDR3 is 15 residues long. The CDR3 bases are TGTGCCAGCAAGACAGAGAGCTCCTATAATTCACCCCTCCACTTT. This gives the protein CASKTESSYNSPLHF.

This chain joins TRBV28 and TRBJ1-5; TRBD1 agrees at 8 bases. The CDR3 totals 18 residues. CDR1 is MDHEN, CDR2 SYDVKM, per germline. V dropped 6 bases and J dropped 2; count of bases not matched to a gene: 15. CDR3 bases: TGTGCCAGCAGAACCCGGGACAGGCTGGACATTGGCAATCAGCCCCAGCATTTT. This translates into CASRTRDRLDIGNQPQHF.

V usage is TRBV2 and J usage is TRBJ2-1; 15 nucleotides agree with TRBD2. The ends lost 6 bases at V and 4 bases at J; junction bases unmatched: 4. The CDR3 totals 16 residues. The V gene's germline CDR1 is SNHLY and CDR2 FYNNEI. The CDR3 reads CASSRTSGGVYNEQFF. The DNA of the CDR3 is TGTGCCAGCAGCCGGACTAGCGGGGGGGTTTACAATGAGCAGTTCTTC.

This sequence joins TRBV2 and TRBJ2-5, with no clear D. The V gene's germline CDR1 is SNHLY and CDR2 FYNNEI. The CDR3 is made up of 14 amino acids. V lost 5 bases to trimming and J lost 4 bases, with 14 bases between them. The CDR3 loop is CASSSWAQLETQYF. The CDR3 DNA reads TGTGCCAGCAGTTCCTGGGCCCAGTTAGAGACCCAGTACTTC. Together with reference TRBV2 and TRBJ2-5, the CDR3 gives the full variable domain: EPEVTQTPSHQVTQMGQEVILRCVPISNHLYFYWYRQILGQKVEFLVSFYNNEISEKSEIFDDQFSVERPDGSNFTLKIRSTKLEDSAMYFCASSSWAQLETQYFGPGTRLLVL.

As DNA, the CDR3 is TGCGCCAGCAGCCAAAATCCCGGGACTCCCGGAGGCGGGGAGCTGTTTTTT. Translated, it gives CASSQNPGTPGGGELFF. The gene calls are TRBV4-3 and TRBJ2-2; tentative D call: TRBD2 (6 bases). CDR1 LGHNA and CDR2 YSLEER come from the germline V gene. The V end lost 2 bases, the J end lost 7 bases, and 20 bases lay between the germline ends. This CDR3 region has 17 residues.

This sequence joins TRBV19 and TRBJ1-5, with a possible D match to TRBD1 (6 bases). The CDR3 has 16 amino acids. Germline CDR1 is LNHDA and CDR2 is SQIVND (reference sequence). The germline V and J ends were trimmed by 5 bases and 0 bases, with 14 bases remaining between them. The CDR3 spells CASSPTTGFSNQPQHF. For the CDR3, the DNA is TGTGCCAGTAGTCCGACCACAGGGTTTAGCAATCAGCCCCAGCATTTT.

This clone was observed once. V gene TRBV20-1 combines with J gene TRBJ1-2, with D unresolved. Germline V gene sequence: CDR1 DFQATT, CDR2 SNEGSKA (reference sequence). Trimming pared 1 base from V and 7 bases from J, leaving 7 bases between. The CDR3 extends over 11 amino acids. CDR3 residues: CSARVGPGYTF. The CDR3 DNA reads as TGCAGTGCTAGAGTAGGGCCTGGCTACACCTTC.

V gene TRBV5-1 combines with J gene TRBJ1-1; D gene uncertain. This CDR3 has 15 residues. The V end was cut by 3 bases, the J end by 1 base, with 13 bases between. Germline CDR1 reads SGHRS; CDR2 reads YFSETQ. In DNA, the CDR3 is TGCGCCAGCAGCTCCGCCCCTCGTGAGAACACTGAAGCTTTCTTT. Its protein product is CASSSAPRENTEAFF.

The J gene is TRBJ2-1, the V gene TRBV6-5; possibly TRBD1 or TRBD2 for D (5 bases each). Germline assignment: CDR1 MNHEY and CDR2 SVGAGI. V was cut by 4 bases and J by 7 bases, with 8 bases left in between. The CDR3 is 12 amino acids. The CDR3 loop is CASSWGSNEQFF. CDR3 DNA sequence: TGTGCCAGCAGTTGGGGGAGTAATGAGCAGTTCTTC.

The chain links TRBV9 to TRBJ1-2; 7 bases are a match to TRBD1. CDR3 length equals 15 residues. CDR1 SGDLS and CDR2 YYNGEE come from the germline V gene. Unmatched junction bases numbered 6, after V lost 3 bases and J lost 1 base. The CDR3 here is CASSEGQDFNYGYTF. The CDR3 coding sequence is TGTGCCAGCAGCGAAGGACAGGACTTTAACTATGGCTACACCTTC.

The chain links TRBV28 to TRBJ2-7; D is perhaps TRBD2 (5 bases). Looked up from germline, CDR1 is MDHEN and CDR2 is SYDVKM. The length of the CDR3 is 12 residues. Deletions cut 9 bases from V and 3 bases from J, with 12 bases between. As DNA, the CDR3 is TGTGCCAGTCTGTCGGGGTTCTACGAGCAGTACTTC. Translation: CASLSGFYEQYF.

The J gene is TRBJ2-1, the V gene TRBV7-2; no firm D call. V lost 10 bases, J lost 0 bases, and 13 bases lay in between. This CDR3 comprises 14 residues. Germline loops: CDR1 SGHTA, CDR2 FQGNSA. CDR3 amino acids: CATLRRSSYNEQFF. The CDR3 coding sequence is TGTGCCACCCTGCGCCGTAGCTCCTACAATGAGCAGTTCTTC.

J is TRBJ2-7 and V is TRBV2; D remains unclear. The germline CDR1 and CDR2 sequences are SNHLY and FYNNEI. The CDR3 totals 12 residues. Trimming took off 7 bases at V and 6 bases at J, with 13 bases between the two ends. This CDR3 is CASNVLGCEQYF. CDR3 bases: TGTGCCAGCAACGTACTGGGCTGCGAGCAGTACTTC.

The chain uses TRBV19 and TRBJ2-4, with D possibly TRBD1 on 5 matching bases. V was trimmed by 1 base and J by 5 bases, leaving 9 bases between them. CDR1 and CDR2 (germline): LNHDA, SQIVND (reference sequence). The CDR3 consists of 14 residues. The CDR3 here is CASSIVGAQNIQYF. The CDR3 nucleotides read TGTGCCAGTAGTATAGTAGGGGCACAAAACATTCAGTACTTC.

CDR3 coding DNA: TGTGCCAGCACCCTTACCCCGGGACAGGGACTTGGCTACACCTTC. It specifies CASTLTPGQGLGYTF. The chain joins TRBV9 to TRBJ1-2; TRBD1 matches 9 bases. The CDR3 has 15 residues. In germline, CDR1 is SGDLS, CDR2 YYNGEE. J was trimmed by 7 bases and V by 6 bases; bases with no gene match: 13.

This CDR3 is CASSGRLAVNTGELFF. CDR3 DNA sequence: TGTGCCAGCAGTGGAAGACTAGCGGTTAACACCGGGGAGCTGTTTTTT. The chain uses TRBV2 and TRBJ2-2; TRBD2 matches at 9 bases. Germline V gives CDR1 SNHLY, CDR2 FYNNEI. This CDR3 spans 16 amino acids. V gave up 4 bases and J gave up 2 bases; unmatched junction bases: 5.

The gene calls are TRBV11-1 and TRBJ1-6; 7 bases are shared with TRBD1. The CDR3 is made up of 16 amino acids. V trimming: 5 bases; J trimming: 7 bases; junction bases outside the gene matches: 11. Per the germline V gene, CDR1 is SGHAT and CDR2 is FQDESV (reference sequence). The DNA for the CDR3 is TGTGCCAGCAGCCGACAGGGCTCTTCTGTAAATTCACCCCTCCACTTT. It is translated as CASSRQGSSVNSPLHF.

The V call is TRBV9, the J call TRBJ2-7; 12 bases align to TRBD2. The germline V gene encodes CDR1 SGDLS and CDR2 YYNGEE. CDR3 size: 17 residues. V lost 0 bases, J lost 3 bases, and 7 bases stayed unmatched. The CDR3 region is CASSVEVGTSGFYEQYF. The CDR3 nucleotides are TGTGCCAGCAGCGTAGAAGTAGGGACTAGCGGGTTCTACGAGCAGTACTTC.

This chain joins TRBV6-1 and TRBJ1-5; 9 positions match TRBD1. Germline CDR1 MNHNS, CDR2 SASEGT. The CDR3 is 20 amino acids. Trimming took 4 bases from V and 0 from J; bases not matched to a gene: 16. The CDR3 is CASSGEGDRVTFYSNQPQHF. DNA of the CDR3: TGTGCCAGCAGTGGGGAGGGGGACAGGGTTACCTTTTATAGCAATCAGCCCCAGCATTTT.

Of note for this clone: Other DNA sequences in this specimen translate into the identical CDR3. The chain recombines TRBV5-1 with TRBJ2-3; D is unresolved. This CDR3 is 11 amino acids long. Germline V gene data show CDR1 as SGHRS and CDR2 as YFSETQ. Trimming pared 0 bases from V and 6 bases from J, leaving 2 bases between. The CDR3 here is CASSLGDTQYF. CDR3 coding DNA: TGCGCCAGCAGCTTGGGTGATACGCAGTATTTT.

The gene calls are TRBV6-6 and TRBJ2-1; 9 positions match TRBD1. In germline, CDR1 is MNHNY, CDR2 SVGAGI (reference sequence). This CDR3 is 12 amino acids long. V shed 8 bases and J 8 bases; nucleotides not matched to a gene: 4. The CDR3 DNA reads TGTGCCAGCGGGACAGGGTTCGATGAGCAGTTCTTC. This encodes CASGTGFDEQFF.

The rearrangement links TRBV5-1 to TRBJ2-2; weak D call: TRBD1 (5 bases). The germline gives CDR1 SGHRS, CDR2 YFSETQ. Trimming pared 2 bases from V and 5 bases from J, leaving 13 bases between. The CDR3 length is 15 residues. In nucleotides, the CDR3 is TGCGCCAGCAGCTTAATCCAGCAGGGAACCGGGGAGCTGTTTTTT. Translated, it gives CASSLIQQGTGELFF.

J is TRBJ2-7 and V is TRBV28, with a tentative D call TRBD2 (5 bases). The CDR3 is 14 residues long. Per the germline V gene, CDR1 is MDHEN and CDR2 is SYDVKM. Trimming removed 2 bases from V and 4 bases from J, with 12 bases in between. This CDR3 reads CASSLRENRYEQYF. The CDR3 DNA follows: TGTGCCAGCAGTTTACGGGAAAACCGTTACGAGCAGTACTTC.

This sequence joins TRBV5-8 and TRBJ2-7; no clear D. Germline V gives CDR1 SGHTS, CDR2 YDEGEE. The length of the CDR3 is 11 residues. V lost 4 bases and J 4 bases, leaving 6 bases between the germline ends. The CDR3, as DNA: TGTGCCAGCAGCATCGCATACGAGCAGTACTTC. This codes for CASSIAYEQYF.

CDR3 DNA: TGCAGCGCGGGGGGGGCAGGGTACAATGAGCAGTTCTTC. As protein: CSAGGAGYNEQFF. This chain joins TRBV29-1 and TRBJ2-1, with TRBD2 matching 8 bases. This CDR3 contains 13 residues. CDR1 is SQVTM and CDR2 is ANQGSEA in the germline V gene. Trimming removed 7 bases from V and 4 bases from J; junction bases left unmatched: 6.

V usage is TRBV30 and J usage is TRBJ1-2, with unresolved D. CDR1 GTSNPN and CDR2 SVGIG come from the germline V gene (reference sequence). CDR3 length: 11 residues. Here the CDR3 reads CGLDQLGGYTF. CDR3 in DNA: TGTGGTCTGGACCAGCTGGGAGGCTACACCTTC. The variable domain in full, completed from reference TRBV30 and TRBJ1-2, reads SQTIHQWPATLVQPVGSPLSLECTVEGTSNPNLYWYRQAAGRGLQLLFYSVGIGQISSEVPQNLSASRPQDRQFILSSKKLLLSDSGFYLCGLDQLGGYTFGSGTRLTVV.

The rearrangement links TRBV6-1 to TRBJ2-7; 8 nucleotides line up with TRBD1. V was clipped by 7 bases and J by 1 base; unmatched bases: 3. CDR3 size: 13 residues. Germline V gene sequence: CDR1 MNHNS, CDR2 SASEGT. The CDR3 spells CASMGQVSYEQYF. The CDR3 DNA reads as TGTGCCAGCATGGGACAGGTTTCCTACGAGCAGTACTTC.

This clone appeared a single time. The chain uses TRBV9 and TRBJ2-3; D gene ambiguous. V was pared by 3 bases and J by 3 bases, with 8 bases between. CDR1 is SGDLS and CDR2 is YYNGEE in the germline V gene. This CDR3 comprises 13 residues. CDR3: CASSALGTDTQYF. The CDR3 DNA is TGTGCCAGCAGCGCTTTAGGGACAGATACGCAGTATTTT.

To note about this clone: The identical CDR3 is also encoded by other nucleotide sequences in the sample. V usage is TRBV28 and J usage is TRBJ1-2; 10 nucleotides align to TRBD1. CDR1 is MDHEN, CDR2 SYDVKM, per germline. This CDR3 region has 14 residues. The V gene end was trimmed by 2 bases and the J gene end by 5 bases; junction bases not matched to a gene: 2. The CDR3, as DNA: TGTGCCAGCAGTTTACTGGGACAGGGGTATGGCTACACCTTC. This translates into CASSLLGQGYGYTF.